This T cell receptor beta chain was recovered during a study of blood T cell repertoires in COVID-19. The CDR3 extends over 16 amino acids. The V gene lost 4 bases and the J gene lost 0 bases, with 14 bases spanning the gap. Germline CDR1 is MGHRA and CDR2 is YSYEKL. Libraries were prepared by immunoSEQ multiplex PCR; TCRdb keeps only in-frame clonotypes and omits some of them. Here the sample spans about 64,000 clones, under 90% being singletons. This TCR derives from a man between 50 and 59 years old with active COVID-19. Sequencing was done on a sample of peripheral blood. J is TRBJ2-3 and V is TRBV4-1; no reliable D call. The CDR3 coding sequence is TGCGCCAGCAGCCCCTACCATTCAACTAGCACAGATACGCAGTATTTT. The encoded protein is CASSPYHSTSTDTQYF.